This paragraph reports one T cell receptor (beta chain). These data come from a study of blood T cell repertoires in COVID-19. Overall study context: T cells, B-cell-depleted T cells, or PBMCs supplied cDNA or gDNA.

Authors' processing steps: Reference gene primer amplification gave estimated nucleated cell counts. Profiling relied on immunoSEQ multiplex PCR, and the TCRdb table lists in-frame clones only, not all of them. V and J calls plus clone size are reproduced from that table; the DNA served to infer D and trimming. The repertoire holds 340,000 or so clones, with over 70% as singletons. V lost 6 bases, J lost 5 bases, and 9 bases stayed unmatched. CDR3 length: 15 residues. The V gene's germline CDR1 is SNHLY and CDR2 FYNNEI. The sequencing input was peripheral blood. The source of this sequence is a man aged 30-40 years with active or convalescent COVID-19. V gene TRBV2 combines with J gene TRBJ2-5; 10 nucleotides agree with TRBD2. DNA of the CDR3: TGTGCCAGCAGCTTCCCTCCGGGACTAGCGGAGACCCAGTACTTC. Amino acid sequence: CASSFPPGLAETQYF.